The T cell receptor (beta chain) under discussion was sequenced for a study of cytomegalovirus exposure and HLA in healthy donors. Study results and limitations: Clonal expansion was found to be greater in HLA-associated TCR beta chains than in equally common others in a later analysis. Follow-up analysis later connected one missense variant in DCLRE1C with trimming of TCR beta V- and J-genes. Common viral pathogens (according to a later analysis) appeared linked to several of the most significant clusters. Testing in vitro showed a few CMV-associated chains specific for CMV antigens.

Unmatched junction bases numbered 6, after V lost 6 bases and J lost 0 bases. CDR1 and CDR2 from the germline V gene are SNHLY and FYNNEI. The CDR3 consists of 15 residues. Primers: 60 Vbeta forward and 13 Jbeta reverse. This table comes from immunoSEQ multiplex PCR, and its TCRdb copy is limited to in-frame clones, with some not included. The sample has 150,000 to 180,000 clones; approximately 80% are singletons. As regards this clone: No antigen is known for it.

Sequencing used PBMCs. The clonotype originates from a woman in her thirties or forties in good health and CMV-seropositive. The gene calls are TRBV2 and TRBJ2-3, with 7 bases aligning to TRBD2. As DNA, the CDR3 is TGTGCCAGCAGCATAGCGGGCGAGAGCACAGATACGCAGTATTTT. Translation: CASSIAGESTDTQYF.